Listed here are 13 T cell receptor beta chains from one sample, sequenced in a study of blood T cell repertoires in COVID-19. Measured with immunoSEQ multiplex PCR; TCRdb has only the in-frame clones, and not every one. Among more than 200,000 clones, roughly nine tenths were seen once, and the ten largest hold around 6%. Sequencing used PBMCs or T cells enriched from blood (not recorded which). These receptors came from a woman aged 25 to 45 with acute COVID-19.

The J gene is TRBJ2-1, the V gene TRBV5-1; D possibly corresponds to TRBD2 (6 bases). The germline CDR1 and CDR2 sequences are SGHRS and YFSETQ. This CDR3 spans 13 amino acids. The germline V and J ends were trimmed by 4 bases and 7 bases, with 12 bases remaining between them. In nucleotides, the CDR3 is TGCGCCAGCAGCCCTACTAGCAGTAATGAGCAGTTCTTC. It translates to CASSPTSSNEQFF.

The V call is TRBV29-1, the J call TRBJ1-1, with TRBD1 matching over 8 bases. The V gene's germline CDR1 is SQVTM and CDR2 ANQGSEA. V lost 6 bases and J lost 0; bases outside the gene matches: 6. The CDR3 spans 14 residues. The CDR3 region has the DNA TGCAGCGTCCACAGGGGGGGAGTGAACACTGAAGCTTTCTTT. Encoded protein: CSVHRGGVNTEAFF.

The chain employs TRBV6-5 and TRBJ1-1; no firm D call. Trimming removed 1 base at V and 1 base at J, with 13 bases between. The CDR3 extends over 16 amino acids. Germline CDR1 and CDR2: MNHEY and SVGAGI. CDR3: CASSYLSVGKNTEAFF. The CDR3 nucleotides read TGTGCCAGCAGTTACTTGTCTGTCGGTAAGAACACTGAAGCTTTCTTT.

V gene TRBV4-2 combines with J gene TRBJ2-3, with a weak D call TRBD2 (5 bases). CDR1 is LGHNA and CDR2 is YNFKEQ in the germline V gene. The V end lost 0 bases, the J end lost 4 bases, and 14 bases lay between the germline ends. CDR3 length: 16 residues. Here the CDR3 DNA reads TGTGCCAGCAGCCAAGAATTGGGGAGACTTGCAGATACGCAGTATTTT. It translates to CASSQELGRLADTQYF.

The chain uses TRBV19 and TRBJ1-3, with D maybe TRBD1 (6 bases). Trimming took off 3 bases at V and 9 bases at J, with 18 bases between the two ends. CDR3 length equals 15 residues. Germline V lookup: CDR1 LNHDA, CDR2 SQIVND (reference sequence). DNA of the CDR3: TGTGCCAGTAGTATCCAGGACAGCCCGTTTGGCACCATATATTTT. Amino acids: CASSIQDSPFGTIYF.

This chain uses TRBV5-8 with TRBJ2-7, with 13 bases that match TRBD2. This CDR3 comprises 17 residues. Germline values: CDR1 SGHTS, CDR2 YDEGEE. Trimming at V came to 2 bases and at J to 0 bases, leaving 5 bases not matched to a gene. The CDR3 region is CASSFRTSGRSSYEQYF. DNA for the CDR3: TGTGCCAGCAGCTTTCGGACTAGCGGGAGAAGCTCCTACGAGCAGTACTTC. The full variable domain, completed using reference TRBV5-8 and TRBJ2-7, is EAGVTQSPTHLIKTRGQQATLRCSPISGHTSVYWYQQALGLGLQFLLWYDEGEERNRGNFPPRFSGRQFPNYSSELNVNALELEDSALYLCASSFRTSGRSSYEQYFGPGTRLTVT.

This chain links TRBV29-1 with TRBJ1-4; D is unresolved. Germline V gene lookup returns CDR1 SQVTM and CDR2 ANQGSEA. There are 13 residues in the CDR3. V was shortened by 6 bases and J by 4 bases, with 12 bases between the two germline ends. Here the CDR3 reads CSVARAVNEKLFF. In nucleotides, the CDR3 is TGCAGCGTCGCGAGGGCAGTTAATGAAAAACTGTTTTTT.

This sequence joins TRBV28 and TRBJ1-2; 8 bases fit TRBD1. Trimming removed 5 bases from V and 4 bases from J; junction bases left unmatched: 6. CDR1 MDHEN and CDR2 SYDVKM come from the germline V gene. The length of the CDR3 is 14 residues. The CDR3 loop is CASSGTQGAYGYTF. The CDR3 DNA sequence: TGTGCCAGCAGTGGAACCCAGGGGGCCTATGGCTACACCTTC.

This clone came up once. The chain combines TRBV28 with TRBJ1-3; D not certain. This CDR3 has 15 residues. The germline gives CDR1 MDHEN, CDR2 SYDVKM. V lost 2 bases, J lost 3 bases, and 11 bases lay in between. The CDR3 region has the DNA TGTGCCAGCAGTTTACTCACAGCAGATGGAAACACCATATATTTT. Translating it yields CASSLLTADGNTIYF.

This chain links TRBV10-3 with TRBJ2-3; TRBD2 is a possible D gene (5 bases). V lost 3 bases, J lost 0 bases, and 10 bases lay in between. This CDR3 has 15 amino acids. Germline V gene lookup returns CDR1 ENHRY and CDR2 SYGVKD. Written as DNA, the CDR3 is TGTGCCATCAGTGAAGGGCGGACTAGCACAGATACGCAGTATTTT. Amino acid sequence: CAISEGRTSTDTQYF.

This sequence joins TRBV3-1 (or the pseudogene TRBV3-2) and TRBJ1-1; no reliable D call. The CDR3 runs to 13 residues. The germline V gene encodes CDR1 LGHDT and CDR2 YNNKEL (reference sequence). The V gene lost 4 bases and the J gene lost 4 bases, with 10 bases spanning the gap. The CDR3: CASSPTAGTEAFF. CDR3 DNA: TGTGCCAGCAGCCCTACTGCGGGCACTGAAGCTTTCTTT.

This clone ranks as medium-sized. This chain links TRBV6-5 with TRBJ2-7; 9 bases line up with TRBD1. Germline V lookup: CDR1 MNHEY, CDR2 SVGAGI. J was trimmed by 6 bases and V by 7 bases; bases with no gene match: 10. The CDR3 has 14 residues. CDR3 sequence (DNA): TGTGCCAGCATCCCGACAGGGGGTGACGGCGAGCAGTACTTC. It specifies CASIPTGGDGEQYF.

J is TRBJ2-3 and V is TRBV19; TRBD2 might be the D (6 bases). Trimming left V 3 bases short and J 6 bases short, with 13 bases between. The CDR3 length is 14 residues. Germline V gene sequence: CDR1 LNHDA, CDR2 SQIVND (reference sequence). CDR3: CASSIDAGRDTQYF. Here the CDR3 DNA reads TGTGCCAGTAGTATCGACGCGGGAAGGGATACGCAGTATTTT.